The next 32 T cell receptor beta chains were all read from a single sample in a study of blood T cell repertoires in COVID-19. The method was immunoSEQ multiplex PCR; TCRdb's version includes in-frame clones alone and lacks a portion of them. This repertoire shows 200,000 to 250,000 clones, around 89% found once; its top ten account for about 4%. Material: PBMCs or T cells enriched from blood (not recorded which). Receptor source: a woman in her 30s who had recovered from COVID-19.

The chain recombines TRBV28 with TRBJ1-1, with a tentative D call TRBD1 (6 bases). The ends were cut back, 6 bases at V and 4 bases at J, with 15 bases in the middle. The CDR3 runs to 14 residues. Germline-derived CDR1 and CDR2 are MDHEN and SYDVKM. In nucleotides, the CDR3 is TGTGCCAGCAGATCAAACAGGGAAGGCACTGAAGCTTTCTTT. As protein: CASRSNREGTEAFF. Using reference TRBV28 and TRBJ1-1 for the parts outside the CDR3, the full variable domain is DVKVTQSSRYLVKRTGEKVFLECVQDMDHENMFWYRQDPGLGLRLIYFSYDVKMKEKGDIPEGYSVSREKKERFSLILESASTNQTSMYLCASRSNREGTEAFFGQGTRLTVV.

This rearrangement joins TRBV28 to TRBJ1-1; weak D call: TRBD1 (6 bases). This CDR3 region has 15 residues. The ends were cut back, 6 bases at V and 1 base at J, with 15 bases in the middle. The germline gives CDR1 MDHEN, CDR2 SYDVKM. Written as DNA, the CDR3 is TGTGCCAGCAGGACTCCAGGGGCTACGAACACTGAAGCTTTCTTT. Translated, it gives CASRTPGATNTEAFF.

The V and J genes are TRBV10-2 and TRBJ2-3; 7 positions agree with TRBD2. CDR1 is WSHSY and CDR2 is SAAADI in the germline V gene. The CDR3 runs 13 residues. J was trimmed by 7 bases and V by 6 bases; bases with no gene match: 7. The CDR3 here is CASSPRDYNTQYF. DNA of the CDR3: TGCGCCAGCAGCCCTAGGGACTACAATACGCAGTATTTT.

V usage is TRBV6-2 or TRBV6-3 and J usage is TRBJ2-7; perhaps TRBD1 as D (6 bases). CDR3 length equals 17 residues. V lost 2 bases and J lost 3, with 20 bases in between. Germline values: CDR1 MNHEY, CDR2 SVGEGT. As DNA, the CDR3 is TGTGCCAGCAGTTACCATGAAACAGGGAGCCCAAACTACGAGCAGTACTTC. Translation gives CASSYHETGSPNYEQYF.

CDR3 nucleotides: TGTGCCAGCAGCTTAAACGGGGGAGGTGAGCAGTTCTTC. Translated: CASSLNGGGEQFF. The chain recombines TRBV7-3 with TRBJ2-1; possible D gene TRBD2, 6 bases. V was pared by 1 base and J by 9 bases, with 10 bases between. Germline loops: CDR1 SGHTA, CDR2 FQGTGA. This CDR3 has 13 amino acids.

On this clone: This CDR3 is also generated by other DNA sequences in the sample. V is TRBV6-5 and J is TRBJ1-2; a weak D match, TRBD1 (5 bases). The CDR3 spans 14 residues. The V and J ends lost 2 bases and 2 bases respectively, with 9 bases between them. CDR1 and CDR2 from the germline V gene are MNHEY and SVGAGI. The CDR3 loop reads CASSYGQGNYGYTF. The CDR3 nucleotides read TGTGCCAGCAGTTACGGTCAGGGAAACTATGGCTACACCTTC.

The chain uses TRBV3-1 (or the pseudogene TRBV3-2) and TRBJ1-1, with 9 bases that match TRBD1. This CDR3 spans 15 amino acids. The ends lost 2 bases at V and 4 bases at J; junction bases unmatched: 5. Germline-derived CDR1 and CDR2 are LGHDT and YNNKEL (reference sequence). CDR3 in amino acids: CASSQWDRESTEAFF. The CDR3 DNA follows: TGTGCCAGCAGCCAATGGGACAGGGAGAGCACTGAAGCTTTCTTT.

J is TRBJ2-1 and V is TRBV28; maybe TRBD1 (5 bases). V was clipped by 5 bases and J by 8 bases, with 10 bases between them. There are 12 residues in the CDR3. CDR1 MDHEN and CDR2 SYDVKM come from the germline V gene. CDR3 sequence (DNA): TGTGCCAGCAGTCCCCAGGGCTATGAGCAGTTCTTC. The encoded protein is CASSPQGYEQFF.

The chain couples TRBV4-3 to TRBJ2-1; the match to TRBD2 covers 10 bases. J lost 5 bases, V lost 1 base, and 17 bases had no gene match. The CDR3 covers 20 residues. From germline, CDR1 is LGHNA and CDR2 YSLEER. The CDR3 spells CASSQAASQVAGGLHNEQFF. In DNA form, the CDR3 reads TGCGCCAGCAGCCAAGCGGCTAGCCAGGTAGCGGGAGGCTTACACAATGAGCAGTTCTTC.

The chain uses TRBV28 and TRBJ1-1; no firm D call. The CDR3 extends over 12 amino acids. Trimming cost V 5 bases and J 6 bases, with 10 bases left between them. CDR1 and CDR2 from the germline V gene are MDHEN and SYDVKM. CDR3 protein: CASSTDLPEAFF. The CDR3 DNA follows: TGTGCCAGCAGTACTGATCTACCTGAAGCTTTCTTT.

The chain joins TRBV4-3 to TRBJ1-2, with D perhaps TRBD1 (5 bases). The V and J ends lost 2 bases and 3 bases respectively, with 13 bases between them. Germline-derived CDR1 and CDR2 are LGHNA and YSLEER. The CDR3 is made up of 15 amino acids. This CDR3 is CASSQHITGDYGYTF. Here the CDR3 DNA reads TGCGCCAGCAGCCAACATATCACGGGGGACTATGGCTACACCTTC.

This rearrangement joins TRBV11-3 to TRBJ1-1, with D tentatively TRBD1 (6 bases). V was cut by 5 bases and J by 1 base, with 11 bases left in between. Germline V gene sequence: CDR1 SGHNT, CDR2 YENEEA. The CDR3 spans 14 residues. CDR3 DNA: TGTGCCAGCAGCGTCGACAGGCAGAACACTGAAGCTTTCTTT. Its translation is CASSVDRQNTEAFF.

The rearrangement links TRBV7-9 to TRBJ2-1; TRBD2 aligns across 8 bases. Unmatched junction bases numbered 8, after V lost 4 bases and J lost 15 bases. This CDR3 is 12 amino acids long. Germline V gene sequence: CDR1 SEHNR, CDR2 FQNEAQ (reference sequence). CDR3 sequence: CASSSTGTSLFF. The CDR3 DNA reads TGTGCCAGCAGCTCCACCGGGACTAGTTTGTTCTTC.

CDR3 sequence: CASSFGGSRAGEYEQYF. In nucleotides, the CDR3 is TGCGCCAGCAGCTTTGGGGGGTCGCGCGCGGGAGAGTACGAGCAGTACTTC. The V and J genes are TRBV5-1 and TRBJ2-7; 7 nucleotides line up with TRBD2. Germline assignment: CDR1 SGHRS and CDR2 YFSETQ. The CDR3 length is 17 residues. V lost 2 bases, J lost 4 bases, and 15 bases stayed unmatched.

The chain links TRBV19 to TRBJ1-4, with a weak D call TRBD1 (6 bases). V lost 10 bases, J lost 5 bases, and 20 bases lay in between. This CDR3 region has 15 residues. Looked up from germline, CDR1 is LNHDA and CDR2 is SQIVND (reference sequence). The CDR3 coding sequence is TGTGCCACGGCGAAAGGGGGAAGAACGAATGAAAAACTGTTTTTT. It encodes CATAKGGRTNEKLFF. Full variable domain (rest looked up from reference TRBV19 and TRBJ1-4): DGGITQSPKYLFRKEGQNVTLSCEQNLNHDAMYWYRQDPGQGLRLIYYSQIVNDFQKGDIAEGYSVSREKKESFPLTVTSAQKNPTAFYLCATAKGGRTNEKLFFGSGTQLSVL.

The J gene is TRBJ1-4, the V gene TRBV4-3; TRBD1 is a possible D gene (5 bases). The CDR3 consists of 13 residues. Germline assignment: CDR1 LGHNA and CDR2 YSLEER. With 1 base removed from V and 8 bases from J, the gap between germline ends came to 8 bases. CDR3 protein: CASSQAQGEKLFF. The CDR3 DNA is TGCGCCAGCAGCCAAGCTCAGGGAGAAAAACTGTTTTTT.

The J gene is TRBJ2-3, the V gene TRBV7-8; 7 bases match TRBD1. With 4 bases clipped from V and 6 bases from J, the junction kept 16 bases outside the gene matches. This CDR3 contains 17 residues. Germline-derived CDR1 and CDR2 are SGHVS and FQNEAQ. The DNA for the CDR3 is TGTGCCAGCAGCTCTCCAAATAGACCAGGGGGAACGGATACGCAGTATTTT. Its protein product is CASSSPNRPGGTDTQYF.

V is TRBV3-1 (or the pseudogene TRBV3-2) and J is TRBJ1-2; 9 bases are shared with TRBD1. CDR1 is LGHDT and CDR2 is YNNKEL in the germline V gene (reference sequence). J lost 5 bases, V lost 4 bases, and 2 bases had no gene match. CDR3 length: 13 residues. CDR3 residues: CASSRGQGYGYTF. DNA for the CDR3: TGTGCCAGCAGCCGAGGACAGGGGTATGGCTACACCTTC.

The chain joins TRBV7-9 to TRBJ2-5; D gene unclear. Germline values: CDR1 SEHNR, CDR2 FQNEAQ (reference sequence). The V gene lost 3 bases and the J gene lost 5 bases, with 13 bases spanning the gap. The CDR3 extends over 14 amino acids. CDR3 bases: TGTGCCAGCAGCTTGAGTAGCACGTGGGAGACCCAGTACTTC. Translating gives CASSLSSTWETQYF.

This sequence joins TRBV5-1 and TRBJ2-5, with 11 bases fitting TRBD1. The V gene's germline CDR1 is SGHRS and CDR2 YFSETQ. The CDR3 spans 15 residues. Trimming cost V 6 bases and J 2 bases; bases outside gene matches: 6. Here the CDR3 DNA reads TGCGCCAGCACAAACCGGGACAGGGGGCAAGAGACCCAGTACTTC. This sequence encodes CASTNRDRGQETQYF.

The rearrangement uses TRBV10-3 and TRBJ1-1, with 7 bases lining up with TRBD1. The CDR3 has 15 amino acids. Trimming at V came to 6 bases and at J to 0 bases, leaving 7 bases not matched to a gene. The germline V gene encodes CDR1 ENHRY and CDR2 SYGVKD. The CDR3 DNA reads TGTGCCATCAGGGCGACAGGGCCCATGAACACTGAAGCTTTCTTT. Its translation: CAIRATGPMNTEAFF.

The genes are TRBV11-3 and TRBJ2-3; D is unresolved. CDR1 and CDR2 from the germline V gene are SGHNT and YENEEA. The V end lost 5 bases, the J end lost 2 bases, and 11 bases lay between the germline ends. This CDR3 region has 14 residues. CDR3: CASSRGSTTDTQYF. The CDR3 DNA sequence: TGTGCCAGCAGCCGCGGATCAACCACAGATACGCAGTATTTT.

The CDR3 bases are TGCACCACGGGGGGCGCCCCGCAAGCTTTCTTT. Translating it yields CTTGGAPQAFF. This chain links TRBV23-1 with TRBJ1-1, with D possibly matching TRBD1 (6 bases). TRBV23-1 counts as an open reading frame of uncertain function. The CDR3 runs 11 residues.

This clone was recorded once. In the same sample, other DNA sequences code for this CDR3. The chain carries TRBV5-1 and TRBJ2-3, with D possibly matching TRBD2 (5 bases). The CDR3 is 14 residues long. CDR1 is SGHRS and CDR2 is YFSETQ in the germline V gene. Trimming left V 2 bases short and J 2 bases short, with 9 bases between. The CDR3 nucleotides read TGCGCCAGCAGCTTAGAGGGTAACACAGATACGCAGTATTTT. Its protein product is CASSLEGNTDTQYF. The entire variable domain, with the rest obtained from reference TRBV5-1 and TRBJ2-3, is as follows: KAGVTQTPRYLIKTRGQQVTLSCSPISGHRSVSWYQQTPGQGLQFLFEYFSETQRNKGNFPGRFSGRQFSNSRSEMNVSTLELGDSALYLCASSLEGNTDTQYFGPGTRLTVL.

This clone was observed once. The CDR3 protein is CASSHTGLAGGPYEQYF. CDR3 in DNA: TGTGCCAGCAGCCACACCGGTTTAGCGGGAGGGCCGTACGAGCAGTACTTC. The chain uses TRBV14 and TRBJ2-7, with 11 nucleotides matching TRBD2. CDR1 is SGHDN and CDR2 is FVKESK in the germline V gene. The CDR3 has 17 residues. Trimming took 3 bases from V and 4 from J; bases not matched to a gene: 11.

V usage is TRBV20-1 and J usage is TRBJ1-6; 7 bases agree with TRBD1. Germline CDR1 is DFQATT and CDR2 is SNEGSKA (reference sequence). This CDR3 has 16 residues. J was trimmed by 6 bases and V by 3 bases; bases with no gene match: 11. CDR3 sequence: CSASNPRQGGNSPLHF. CDR3 DNA sequence: TGCAGTGCTAGTAACCCCCGACAGGGCGGTAATTCACCCCTCCACTTT.

This clone was found once. The V call is TRBV4-1, the J call TRBJ1-1; unclear D gene. The germline V gene has CDR1 MGHRA and CDR2 YSYEKL. The CDR3 contains 14 residues. The V end was cut by 4 bases, the J end by 3 bases, with 12 bases between. This CDR3 is CASSPPGTHTEAFF. The CDR3 DNA is TGCGCCAGCAGCCCCCCGGGAACTCACACTGAAGCTTTCTTT.

The chain has TRBV29-1 and TRBJ2-1; 9 nucleotides line up with TRBD1. CDR3 length: 13 residues. J lost 6 bases, V lost 7 bases, and 7 bases had no gene match. The germline CDR1 and CDR2 sequences are SQVTM and ANQGSEA. The CDR3 here is CSAGQGTSNEQFF. Here the CDR3 DNA reads TGCAGCGCGGGACAGGGAACGTCCAATGAGCAGTTCTTC.

V and J are TRBV2 and TRBJ1-3; 8 bases map to TRBD1. The V segment lost 7 bases and the J segment 4 bases; nucleotides outside the gene matches: 15. Looked up from germline, CDR1 is SNHLY and CDR2 is FYNNEI. The CDR3 covers 17 residues. CDR3 sequence: CASTLAGTGGIGNTIYF. CDR3 DNA sequence: TGTGCCAGCACCCTAGCAGGAACAGGGGGGATAGGAAACACCATATATTTT.

The chain is built from TRBV7-3 and TRBJ2-5; D might be TRBD1 (6 bases). The CDR3 has 13 amino acids. Trimming left V 5 bases short and J 2 bases short, with 9 bases between. Germline V gene sequence: CDR1 SGHTA, CDR2 FQGTGA. In DNA form, the CDR3 reads TGTGCCAGCAGCACAGGACAGCAAGAGACCCAGTACTTC. Translating gives CASSTGQQETQYF.

This rearrangement joins TRBV27 to TRBJ1-2; tentatively, D is TRBD1 (5 bases). Germline CDR1 and CDR2: MNHEY and SMNVEV (reference sequence). V was trimmed by 5 bases and J by 2 bases, leaving 15 bases between them. This CDR3 is 15 amino acids long. The CDR3, as DNA: TGTGCCAGCAGTAATGGGGGGAGTAGAAACTATGGCTACACCTTC. Its translation: CASSNGGSRNYGYTF.

This clone was seen a single time. The gene calls are TRBV7-9 and TRBJ1-2; TRBD1 might be the D (6 bases). Per germline, CDR1 SEHNR and CDR2 FQNEAQ (reference sequence). CDR3 length: 14 amino acids. Trimming removed 6 bases at V and 5 bases at J, with 16 bases between. The CDR3 region has the DNA TGTGCCAGCAGACCGGACAGTTTTGGGTATGGCTACACCTTC. The encoded protein is CASRPDSFGYGYTF.